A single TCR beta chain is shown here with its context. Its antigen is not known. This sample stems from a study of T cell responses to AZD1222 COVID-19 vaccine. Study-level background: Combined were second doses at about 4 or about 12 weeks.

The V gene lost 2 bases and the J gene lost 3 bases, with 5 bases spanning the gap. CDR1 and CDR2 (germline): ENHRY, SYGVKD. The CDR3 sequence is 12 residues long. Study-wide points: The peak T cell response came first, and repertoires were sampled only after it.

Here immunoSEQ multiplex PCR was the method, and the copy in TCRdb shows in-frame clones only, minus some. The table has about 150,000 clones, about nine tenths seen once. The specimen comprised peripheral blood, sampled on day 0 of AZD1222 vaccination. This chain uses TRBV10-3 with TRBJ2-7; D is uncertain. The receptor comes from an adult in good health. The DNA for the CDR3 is TGTGCCATCAGTGAGCTTAACTACGAGCAGTACTTC. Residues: CAISELNYEQYF.